This TCR beta chain emerged from a study of vaccination and CD4 T cells after COVID-19. Oncomine TCR Beta short-read sequencing was applied to DNA from cultured CD4+ T cells. In TCRdb, the PCR reads were re-called with MiXCR into one record per CDR3 protein. The sample yields around 19,000 distinct CDR3 sequences, over 35% seen once. Specified treatment: approximately 11-day PBMC culture with coronavirus spike peptide pools or control peptides (ViraFEST assay). The sample holds a few counts of this clonotype. Antigen specificity is unknown. The CDR3 totals 16 residues. Germline V gene lookup returns CDR1 SGHVS and CDR2 FQNEAQ. The V and J ends lost 2 bases and 5 bases, in that order; junction bases with no gene match: 9.

V usage is TRBV7-8 and J usage is TRBJ1-5; 7 bases line up with TRBD1. This clonotype was sampled from a human donor who received a COVID-19 vaccine. This sample comprised CD4+ T cells from blood, cultured in vitro, obtained before SARS-CoV-2 vaccination. In DNA, the CDR3 is TGTGCCAGCAGCTTACCGTCAGGGGGGGGGGATCAGCCCCAGCATTTT. This codes for CASSLPSGGGDQPQHF.